This T cell receptor (beta chain) was observed in a study of T cells in Graves' hyperthyroidism and ophthalmopathy. Findings and caveats of the study: Model predictions of ophthalmopathy came a median 6.5 months before onset.

Based on clinical symptoms, serum thyroxine and TRAb, thyroid ultrasound and orbital computed tomography, diagnoses were reached. Details on this clonotype: The antigen remains undetermined.

Using RNA transcripts as the source, TCR beta CDR3 regions were amplified. The study used the HTBI primer set for a first-round RT-PCR of the TCR CDR3. Each CDR3 protein is one row after TCRdb ran MiXCR on the multiplex PCR reads. This sample yields about 480,000 distinct CDR3 sequences, of which approximately 15% are seen a single time; over 15% belongs to the top ten. Sequences were obtained from blood. The origin of this receptor is a woman under 30 with Graves' hyperthyroidism.

CDR3 nucleotides: TGCGCCAGCAGCCTCGTTAGCGGGTCGGAAAATGAGCAGTTCTTC. Translating gives CASSLVSGSENEQFF. The V and J genes are TRBV5-1 and TRBJ2-1; 7 bases line up with TRBD2. V lost 4 bases and J lost 7; bases outside the gene matches: 11. CDR3 size: 15 residues. The germline V gene encodes CDR1 SGHRS and CDR2 YFSETQ.